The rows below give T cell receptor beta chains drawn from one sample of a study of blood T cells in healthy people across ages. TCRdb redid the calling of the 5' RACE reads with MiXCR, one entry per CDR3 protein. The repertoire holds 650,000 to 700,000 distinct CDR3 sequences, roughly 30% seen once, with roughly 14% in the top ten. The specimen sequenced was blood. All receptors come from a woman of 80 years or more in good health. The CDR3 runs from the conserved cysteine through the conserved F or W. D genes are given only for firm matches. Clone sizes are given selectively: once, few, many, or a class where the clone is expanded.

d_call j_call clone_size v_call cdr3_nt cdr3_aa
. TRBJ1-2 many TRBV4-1 TGCGCCAGCAGCTCATGGACGGCCGCCGACTATGGCTACACCTTC CASSSWTAADYGYTF
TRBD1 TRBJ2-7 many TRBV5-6 TGTGCCAGCAGCGAACCGGGACAGGGGGCCCACGAGCAGTACTTC CASSEPGQGAHEQYF
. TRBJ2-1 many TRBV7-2 TGTGCCAGCAGCAAGGCAGGGCTCGGGGAGCAGTTCTTC CASSKAGLGEQFF
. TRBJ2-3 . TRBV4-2 TGTGCCAGCAGCCAAGCGGGGGCGGGAGATACGCAGTATTTT CASSQAGAGDTQYF
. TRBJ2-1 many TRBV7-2 TGTGCCAGCAGCTTAGCGGGAAACAGCGCAAATGAGCAGTTCTTC CASSLAGNSANEQFF
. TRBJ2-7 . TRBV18 TGTGCCAGCTCACCTCGGGACGGACCCTACGAGCAGTACTTC CASSPRDGPYEQYF
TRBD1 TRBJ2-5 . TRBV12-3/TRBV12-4 TGTGCCAGCAGTCCCGGCGGACAGGAAGAGACCCAGTACTTC CASSPGGQEETQYF
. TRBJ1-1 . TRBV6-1 TGTGCCAGCAGAAGGGATACAGGTGGGAACACTGAAGCTTTCTTT CASRRDTGGNTEAFF
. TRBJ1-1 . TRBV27 TGTGCCAGCAGCCCGGGACATAACACTGAAGCTTTCTTT CASSPGHNTEAFF
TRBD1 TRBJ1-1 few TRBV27 TGTGCCAGCAGTTTACCCTACAGGGGGACTGAAGCTTTCTTT CASSLPYRGTEAFF
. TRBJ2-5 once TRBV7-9 TGTGCCAGCAGCCCTAGGGGTAGAGATCCCCAGTACTTC CASSPRGRDPQYF
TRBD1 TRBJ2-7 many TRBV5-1 TGCGCCAGCCGTAGGGACAGGGGCAACGAGCAGTACTTC CASRRDRGNEQYF
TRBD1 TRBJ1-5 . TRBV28 TGTGCCAGCAGTTCCGTCCAGGGGGCTAGCAATCAGCCCCAGCATTTT CASSSVQGASNQPQHF
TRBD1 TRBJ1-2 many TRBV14 TGTGCCAGCAGCCTTATCCGGACAGGGGCCGGCTACACCTTC CASSLIRTGAGYTF
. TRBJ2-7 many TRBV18 TGTGCCAGCCAAACCGATGGGGTCGAGCAGTACTTC CASQTDGVEQYF
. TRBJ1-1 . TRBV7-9 TGTGCCAGCAGCCCTAAACAGAGGCTGAACACTGAAGCTTTCTTT CASSPKQRLNTEAFF
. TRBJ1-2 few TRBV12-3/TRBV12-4 TGTGCCAGCAGTTTAAGGGCCTATGGCTACACCTTC CASSLRAYGYTF
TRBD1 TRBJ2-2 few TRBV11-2 TGTGCCAGCGAGGAGGACAGGGGAGGTCATGGGGAGCTGTTTTTT CASEEDRGGHGELFF
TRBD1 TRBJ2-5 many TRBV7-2 TGTGCCAGCAGCTCCCCGACAGGGGCGCTGGAGACCCAGTACTTC CASSSPTGALETQYF
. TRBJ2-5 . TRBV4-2 TGTGCTAGCAGCCCTCAAGGCAGGGGACGAGAGACCCAGTACTTC CASSPQGRGRETQYF
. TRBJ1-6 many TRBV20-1 TGCAGTGCTAGAGGCTCTCTCGGGGGTGATTCACCCCTCCACTTT CSARGSLGGDSPLHF
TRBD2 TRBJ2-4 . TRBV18 TGTGCCAGCTCACCCCTAGCGGGGGTGGCCAAAAACATTCAGTACTTC CASSPLAGVAKNIQYF
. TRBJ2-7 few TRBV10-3 TGTGCCATCAGCGCGGGCACCGAGCAGTACTTC CAISAGTEQYF
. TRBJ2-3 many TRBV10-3 TGTGCCATCAGTGAGCCAAACTTGCAAGAAAAAGATACGCAGTATTTT CAISEPNLQEKDTQYF
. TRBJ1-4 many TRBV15 TGTGCCACCAGCAGAGTAGGGGAAAAACTGTTTTTT CATSRVGEKLFF
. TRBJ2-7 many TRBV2 TGTGCCAGCAGTGACAGGGGCACGTACGAGCAGTACTTC CASSDRGTYEQYF
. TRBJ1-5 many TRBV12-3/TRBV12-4 TGTGCCAGCAGGTTAGGCGGAGGGAATCAGCCCCAGCATTTT CASRLGGGNQPQHF
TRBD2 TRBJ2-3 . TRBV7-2 TGTGCCAGCAGCTTAGGGGGACTAGCGGGGGGAAATACGCAGTATTTT CASSLGGLAGGNTQYF
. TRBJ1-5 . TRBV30 TGTGCCTGGAGTGTACGTGCGGCCCAGCCCCAGCATTTT CAWSVRAAQPQHF
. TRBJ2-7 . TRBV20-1 TGCAGTGCTAGAAAACAGGGCTACGAGCAGTACTTC CSARKQGYEQYF
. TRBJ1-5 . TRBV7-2 TGTGCCAGCAGCCCTCTAGCAAATCGGCCCCAGCATTTT CASSPLANRPQHF
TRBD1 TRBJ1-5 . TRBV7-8 TGTGCCAGCAGCTTAGTGGCAGGGGGCATCAGCAATCAGCCCCAGCATTTT CASSLVAGGISNQPQHF
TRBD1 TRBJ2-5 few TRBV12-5 TGTGCTAGTGGTCCCGGACAGGGGGCGAATGAGCAGTACTTC CASGPGQGANEQYF
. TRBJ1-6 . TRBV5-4 TGTGCCAGCAGCGATCCCTATAATTCACCCCTCCACTTT CASSDPYNSPLHF
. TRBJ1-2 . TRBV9 TGTGCCAGCAGCCTTGGGATTGGGGTTAACTATGGCTACACCTTC CASSLGIGVNYGYTF
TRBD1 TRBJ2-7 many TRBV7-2 TGTGCCAGCAGTAGGACAGGGGGCAACGAGCAGTACTTC CASSRTGGNEQYF
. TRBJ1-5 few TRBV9 TGTGCCAGCAGCGTAGCGGGGGGCGGGCGGCCCCAGCATTTT CASSVAGGGRPQHF
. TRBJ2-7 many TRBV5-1 TGCGCCAGCAGCAATGGGGGGGCGCTAAGGTTGGGCGAGCAGTACTTC CASSNGGALRLGEQYF
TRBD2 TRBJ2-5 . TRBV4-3 TGCGCCAGCAGCCAAGGCGGCGGGGGGGCTGAGACCCAGTACTTC CASSQGGGGAETQYF
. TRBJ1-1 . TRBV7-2 TGTGCCAGCAGCTTAGCGAAGGGCCCGGTGAACACTGAAGCTTTCTTT CASSLAKGPVNTEAFF
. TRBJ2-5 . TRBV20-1 TGCAGTGCTAGAGATGGGAGGGGGGAGACCCAGTACTTC CSARDGRGETQYF
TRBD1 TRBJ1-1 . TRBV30 TGTGCCTGGAGTCCAGGGACAGGGACGAGGAACACTGAAGCTTTCTTT CAWSPGTGTRNTEAFF
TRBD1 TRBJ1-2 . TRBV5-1 TGCGCCAGCAGCAAACGACGGGACAGGTCATTTGTAGGCTATGGCTACACCTTC CASSKRRDRSFVGYGYTF
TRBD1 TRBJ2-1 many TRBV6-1 TGTGCCAGTGCCGGGACAGGGGGCTACAATGAGCAGTTCTTC CASAGTGGYNEQFF
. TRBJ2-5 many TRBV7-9 TGTGCCAGCAGCTCCGACAGGGGAGGGGAGACCCAGTACTTC CASSSDRGGETQYF
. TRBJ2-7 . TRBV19 TGTGCCAGTAGTATGGGTCAGCCCACCTACGAGCAGTACTTC CASSMGQPTYEQYF
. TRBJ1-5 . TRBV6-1 TGTGCCAGCAGTGGTAGGCAGTCCCTCAATCAGCCCCAGCATTTT CASSGRQSLNQPQHF
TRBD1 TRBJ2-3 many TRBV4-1 TGCGCCAGCAGCCAAGGGACAGGGGATTGGGATACGCAGTATTTT CASSQGTGDWDTQYF
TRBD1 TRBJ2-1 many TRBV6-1 TGTGCCAGCAGCGCCGGGACAGGCTTCTACAATGAGCAGTTCTTC CASSAGTGFYNEQFF
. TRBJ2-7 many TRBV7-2 TGTGCCAGCAGCTTAGGGCAGGCCGGCTACGAGCAGTACTTC CASSLGQAGYEQYF